Listed below are T cell receptor beta chains from one sample, sequenced in a study of T cell changes during pregnancy in multiple sclerosis. Some clones are missing from TCRdb's copy, which holds only in-frame ones; the method was immunoSEQ multiplex PCR. The sample lists about 55,000 clones; roughly 94% were seen once. This sample comprised CD8+ T cells from peripheral blood mononuclear cells, obtained in the third trimester of pregnancy. Receptor source: a female donor with multiple sclerosis, enrolled in a pregnancy study. The CDR3 runs from the conserved cysteine through the conserved F or W. Fields, in order: clone size, CDR3 length, J gene, V gene, D gene, CDR3 DNA, CDR3 protein. A D gene is named only where the DNA matches it firmly. A row's size may be missing; if present it is once, few, many or a size class.

NA 16 TRBJ2-7 TRBV6-1 TRBD2 TGTGCCAGCAGTGGCCCTCTAGCGGGAGTTCAAGACGAGCAGTACTTC CASSGPLAGVQDEQYF
NA 12 TRBJ1-2 TRBV19 TRBD1 TGTGCCGCCCGGACAGGGGGCGATGGCTACACCTTC CAARTGGDGYTF
NA 13 TRBJ1-1 TRBV19 NA TGTGCCAGTAGTATAGAGCGGTACACTGAAGCTTTCTTT CASSIERYTEAFF
NA 14 TRBJ2-7 TRBV5-6 TRBD2 TGTGCCAGCAGCTTCTGGGGGGGGTACTACGAGCAGTACTTC CASSFWGGYYEQYF
NA 15 TRBJ2-1 TRBV6-4 TRBD2 TGTGCCAGCAGTCTTACTAGCGGCTCCTACAATGAGCAGTTCTTC CASSLTSGSYNEQFF
once 14 TRBJ2-7 TRBV6-1 NA TGTGCCAGCAGTGAATGGGGCAGTCGCTACGAGCAGTACTTC CASSEWGSRYEQYF
NA 15 TRBJ1-1 TRBV1 NA TGCACCAGCAGCCACCGATGGGGGGGGTTCACTGAAGCTTTCTTT CTSSHRWGGFTEAFF
NA 16 TRBJ1-1 TRBV14 TRBD1 TGTGCCAGCAGCCCTCCCCACAGGGGAATGAACACTGAAGCTTTCTTT CASSPPHRGMNTEAFF
NA 15 TRBJ2-7 TRBV28 TRBD2 TGTGCCAGCAGTTTAACTAGCGGGAGCCCCTACGAGCAGTACTTC CASSLTSGSPYEQYF
NA 10 TRBJ2-7 TRBV5-8 NA TGTGCCAGCAGCTTTAGGAGTGAATACTTC CASSFRSEYF
NA 15 TRBJ2-7 TRBV4-3 NA TGCGCCAGCAGCCAAGATTTCGTGCAGGCTCACGAGCAGTACTTC CASSQDFVQAHEQYF
NA 14 TRBJ2-7 TRBV28 TRBD1 TGTGCCAGCAGTCCCCGGACAGGGCGATTCGAGCAGTACTTC CASSPRTGRFEQYF
NA 17 TRBJ1-4 TRBV7-9 NA TGTGCCAGCAGCTTAGAAATTAAAGGACAGCCCAATGAAAAACTGTTTTTT CASSLEIKGQPNEKLFF
NA 15 TRBJ2-3 TRBV5-1 TRBD2 TGCGCCAGCAGCGTGGGGACTAGCAGGACAGATACGCAGTATTTT CASSVGTSRTDTQYF
once 15 TRBJ2-7 TRBV5-1 TRBD1 TGCGCCAGCAGCTGGACCGGGACAGGGGAAGACGAGCAGTACTTC CASSWTGTGEDEQYF
NA 15 TRBJ2-1 TRBV5-1 TRBD1 TGCGCCAGCAGCCCCTTCGGACAGGGCTACAATGAGCAGTTCTTC CASSPFGQGYNEQFF
once 15 TRBJ2-5 TRBV7-9 NA TGTGCCAGCAGCTTAATAGCGGAAAAATTTAAGACCCAGTACTTC CASSLIAEKFKTQYF
NA 17 TRBJ1-4 TRBV28 NA TGTGCCAGCAGTTCCTATTCCTCGGGGGCAACTAATGAAAAACTGTTTTTT CASSSYSSGATNEKLFF
few 15 TRBJ2-7 TRBV6-1 TRBD2 TGTGCCAGCAGTGAAGTTGGCGGGAGAGCCTACGAGCAGTACTTC CASSEVGGRAYEQYF
NA 12 TRBJ1-2 TRBV27 NA TGTGCCAGCAGCCAGGGCATTGGTGGCTACACCTTC CASSQGIGGYTF
NA 16 TRBJ1-3 TRBV2 TRBD1 TGTGCCAGCAGTGTTACAGGGGCCAGCTCTGGAAACACCATATATTTT CASSVTGASSGNTIYF
NA 18 TRBJ2-1 TRBV21-1 NA TGTGCCAGCAGCAAAGCCTACCCGACTAGCGGGAGGAACAATGAGCAGTTCTTC CASSKAYPTSGRNNEQFF
NA 13 TRBJ2-2 TRBV5-1 NA TGCGCCAGCAGTCTGGAGGACACCGGGGAGCTGTTTTTT CASSLEDTGELFF
NA 17 TRBJ1-4 TRBV28 NA TGTGCCAGCAGTTCCGACTGGGGGGGGGCAACTAATGAAAAACTGTTTTTT CASSSDWGGATNEKLFF
NA 13 TRBJ2-5 TRBV5-4 NA TGTGCCAGCAGCTTAGCGGAAGAAGAGACCCAGTACTTC CASSLAEEETQYF
NA 15 TRBJ1-4 TRBV13 TRBD1 TGTGCCAGCAGCCCGAGGAGGGACAGGGGTGAAAAACTGTTTTTT CASSPRRDRGEKLFF
NA 14 TRBJ1-1 TRBV10-2 TRBD1 TGCGCCAGCAGCCGACAGGGGATGAACACTGAAGCTTTCTTT CASSRQGMNTEAFF
NA 13 TRBJ2-7 TRBV11-2 NA TGTGCCAGCAGCACCCCTGGGAGTTACGAGCAGTACTTC CASSTPGSYEQYF
NA 14 TRBJ1-1 TRBV27 NA TGTGCCAGCAGTTCGGCAGGGCTATACACTGAAGCTTTCTTT CASSSAGLYTEAFF
once 15 TRBJ2-1 TRBV9 TRBD2 TGTGCCAGCAGCGTATGGACTAGCGGGAGCAATGAGCAGTTCTTC CASSVWTSGSNEQFF
NA 15 TRBJ2-1 TRBV7-6 TRBD2 TGTGCCAGCAGCCACAGCGGGAGTCTAAACAATGAGCAGTTCTTC CASSHSGSLNNEQFF
NA 12 TRBJ2-7 TRBV6-6 NA TGTGCCAGCAGTTACTCTACCGAGGAGCAGTACTTC CASSYSTEEQYF
NA 18 TRBJ2-1 TRBV5-1 NA TGCGCCAGCAGCTTGGTTCAGGGAATAGCGGACCTGTACAATGAGCAGTTCTTC CASSLVQGIADLYNEQFF
NA 15 TRBJ2-5 TRBV27 TRBD2 TGTGCCAGCGCCATATTGGGAGGGCGGCAGGAGACCCAGTACTTC CASAILGGRQETQYF
NA 14 TRBJ2-7 TRBV7-8 TRBD2 TGTGCCAGCAGCGTACTAGCGGAGGGGTACGAGCAGTACTTC CASSVLAEGYEQYF
NA 15 TRBJ2-7 TRBV4-1 NA TGCGCCAGCAGCCAAATTCCCCACAGCTCCTACGAGCAGTACTTC CASSQIPHSSYEQYF
NA 15 TRBJ2-3 TRBV27 TRBD2 TGTGCCAGCTCCCGACTAGCGGGAGTCTGGGATACGCAGTATTTT CASSRLAGVWDTQYF
once 14 TRBJ2-7 TRBV13 NA TGTGCCAGCAGCCTACAATTGAGGGCCTACGAGCAGTACTTC CASSLQLRAYEQYF
NA 15 TRBJ1-4 TRBV11-2 TRBD1 TGTGCCAGCAGCCGGGGACAGTCGGGGATAGAAAAACTGTTTTTT CASSRGQSGIEKLFF
NA 15 TRBJ1-2 TRBV2 TRBD1 TGTGCCAGCAGTTTCCGGGACAGGGACAACTATGGCTACACCTTC CASSFRDRDNYGYTF
NA 12 TRBJ2-3 TRBV30 TRBD2 TGTGCCTGGGAAAGCGGGACTAGTTTTCAGTATTTT CAWESGTSFQYF
NA 15 TRBJ2-2 TRBV4-1 NA TGCGCCAGCAGCTATTTTGACCTGGCGGACGGGGAGCTGTTTTTT CASSYFDLADGELFF
NA 13 TRBJ1-5 TRBV30 TRBD1 TGTGCCTGGGCTGACAGGGACACTCAGCCCCAGCATTTT CAWADRDTQPQHF
NA 18 TRBJ2-1 TRBV30 NA TGTGCCTGGAGTGGAGACAAGCTTTATGAGGAGGACTACAATGAGCAGTTCTTC CAWSGDKLYEEDYNEQFF
NA 17 TRBJ2-1 TRBV6-1 NA TGTGCCAGCAGTGAACCGCGACTAGTCGGTAGCTTCAATGAGCAGTTCTTC CASSEPRLVGSFNEQFF
NA 12 TRBJ2-1 TRBV27 TRBD2 TGTGCCAGCAGTTTCGTGGCGGGAGCTCAGTTCTTC CASSFVAGAQFF
once 14 TRBJ2-5 TRBV7-9 NA TGTGCCAGCAGCCCAGGGCAGGGACAAGAGACCCAGTACTTC CASSPGQGQETQYF
NA 16 TRBJ1-6 TRBV5-6 NA TGTGCCAGCAGCCTTGATATGGATAGACAGAATTCACCCCTCCACTTT CASSLDMDRQNSPLHF
NA 17 TRBJ2-1 TRBV13 TRBD1 TGTGCCAGCAGCTTAGGCTACAGACAGGGTCCCTACAATGAGCAGTTCTTC CASSLGYRQGPYNEQFF
NA 14 TRBJ2-1 TRBV6-5 NA TGTGCCAGCAGCTTACTAGGAATAACCCATGAGCAGTTCTTC CASSLLGITHEQFF
NA 15 TRBJ2-5 TRBV13 TRBD2 TGTGCCAGCAGCTTAGTACGGGAGGGCCAAGAGACCCAGTACTTC CASSLVREGQETQYF